A selection of T cell receptor beta chains follows, all from one sample in a study of shared clonotypes between healthy human individuals. Measured with immunoSEQ multiplex PCR; TCRdb has only the in-frame clones, and not every one. The table includes 400,000 to 550,000 clones, around three quarters detected once. Material: PBMCs. Every receptor here comes from a middle-aged woman in good health. Some clones in this sample may be carry-over from other donors' samples. The CDR3 runs from the conserved cysteine through the conserved F or W. A D gene is named only where the DNA matches it firmly. Not all rows give a size; the values are once, few, many and, for expanded clones, a class.

>TRBD2|13|TRBV27|TRBJ2-7|.
TGTGCCAGCGCCGGGACTAGCGTTTACGAGCAGTACTTC
CASAGTSVYEQYF
>TRBD1|14|TRBV28|TRBJ1-2|once
TGTGCCAGCAGTCCACAGGGGGGGGACTATGGCTACACCTTC
CASSPQGGDYGYTF
>.|15|TRBV7-9|TRBJ2-3|.
TGTGCCAGCAGCTTACAGGGGGGTGGCGGCGATACGCAGTATTTT
CASSLQGGGGDTQYF
>.|14|TRBV4-2|TRBJ2-7|many
TGTGCCAGCAGCCAAGAGAGGGTCGGTTCTGAGCAGTACTTC
CASSQERVGSEQYF
>.|16|TRBV19|TRBJ1-4|once
TGTGCCAGTAGTATCCCTTCGACAGCAACTAATGAAAAACTGTTTTTT
CASSIPSTATNEKLFF
>TRBD1|15|TRBV7-2|TRBJ2-3|.
TGTGCCAGCAGCTACGGGACAGGCAGTCTTGGTACGCAGTATTTT
CASSYGTGSLGTQYF
>TRBD2|14|TRBV30|TRBJ2-5|.
TGTGCCTGGGGTAGCGGGAGATCCCAAGAGACCCAGTACTTC
CAWGSGRSQETQYF
>TRBD1|17|TRBV15|TRBJ1-5|.
TGTGCCACCAGCAGAGATCGGGGACAGAGGGGCAATCAGCCCCAGCATTTT
CATSRDRGQRGNQPQHF
>.|12|TRBV28|TRBJ2-2|.
TGTGCCAGCAGTCAGAACACCGGGGAGCTGTTTTTT
CASSQNTGELFF
>.|15|TRBV11-2|TRBJ2-2|.
TGTGCCAGCAGCTTATTTAGGCTAGGCACCGGGGAGCTGTTTTTT
CASSLFRLGTGELFF
>TRBD1|14|TRBV18|TRBJ1-2|.
TGTGCCAGCTCGGGGACAGGAGCTAACTATGGCTACACCTTC
CASSGTGANYGYTF
>TRBD1|15|TRBV28|TRBJ2-3|.
TGTGCCAGCAGCCCAGGACAGGGGGGAGTAGATACGCAGTATTTT
CASSPGQGGVDTQYF
>.|16|TRBV4-3|TRBJ2-1|.
TGCGCCAGCAGCCGTCGGCGGGGAGGAGGGTACAATGAGCAGTTCTTC
CASSRRRGGGYNEQFF
>.|13|TRBV4-2|TRBJ1-5|few
TGTGCCAGCAGCCAAGATGGGGATCAGCCCCAGCATTTT
CASSQDGDQPQHF
>TRBD2|17|TRBV5-1|TRBJ2-3|.
TGCGCCAGCAGCGAAACCCCCATAGCGGGAGTACGACATACGCAGTATTTT
CASSETPIAGVRHTQYF
>.|15|TRBV5-1|TRBJ2-5|once
TGCGCCAGCAGCTACTATCCGGGACCACAAGAGACCCAGTACTTC
CASSYYPGPQETQYF
>.|13|TRBV28|TRBJ2-7|.
TGTGCCAGCAGTTTGAGGAGCTCCTACGAGCAGTACTTC
CASSLRSSYEQYF
>.|14|TRBV30|TRBJ1-3|.
TGTGCCTGGATTCAGGGAATATCTGGAAACACCATATATTTT
CAWIQGISGNTIYF
>.|16|TRBV5-5|TRBJ1-5|.
TGTGCCAGCAGGCGACAGCTAGAAGAGGGCAATCAGCCCCAGCATTTT
CASRRQLEEGNQPQHF
>TRBD1|14|TRBV5-5|TRBJ1-2|.
TGTGCCAGCAGCTTGGCAACAGGGGGCCGGGGCTACACCTTC
CASSLATGGRGYTF
>.|14|TRBV21-1|TRBJ2-1|.
TGTGCCGGACCCTCGGGACTAGCGGACAATGAGCAGTTCTTC
CAGPSGLADNEQFF
>TRBD2|14|TRBV5-1|TRBJ2-3|.
TGCGCCAGCGGGGTGGCTAGCGGGAGAGATACGCAGTATTTT
CASGVASGRDTQYF
>.|12|TRBV2|TRBJ2-7|many
TGTGCCAGCACCACTACAGGTGCCGAGCAGTACTTC
CASTTTGAEQYF
>.|16|TRBV9|TRBJ2-1|.
TGTGCCAGCAGCGTAGATGGCCGGGAGCACCACAATGAGCAGTTCTTC
CASSVDGREHHNEQFF